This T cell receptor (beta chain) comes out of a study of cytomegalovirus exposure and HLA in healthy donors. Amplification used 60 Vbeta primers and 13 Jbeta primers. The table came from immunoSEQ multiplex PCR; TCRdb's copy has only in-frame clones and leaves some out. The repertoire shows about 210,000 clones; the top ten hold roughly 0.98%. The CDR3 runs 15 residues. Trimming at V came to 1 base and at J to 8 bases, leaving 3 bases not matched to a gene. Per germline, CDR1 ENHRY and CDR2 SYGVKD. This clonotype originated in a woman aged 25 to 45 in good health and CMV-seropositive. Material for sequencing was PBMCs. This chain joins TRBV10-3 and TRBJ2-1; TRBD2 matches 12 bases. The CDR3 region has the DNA TGTGCCATCAGTGAGTTGACTAGCGGGAGCTATGAGCAGTTCTTC. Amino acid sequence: CAISELTSGSYEQFF.